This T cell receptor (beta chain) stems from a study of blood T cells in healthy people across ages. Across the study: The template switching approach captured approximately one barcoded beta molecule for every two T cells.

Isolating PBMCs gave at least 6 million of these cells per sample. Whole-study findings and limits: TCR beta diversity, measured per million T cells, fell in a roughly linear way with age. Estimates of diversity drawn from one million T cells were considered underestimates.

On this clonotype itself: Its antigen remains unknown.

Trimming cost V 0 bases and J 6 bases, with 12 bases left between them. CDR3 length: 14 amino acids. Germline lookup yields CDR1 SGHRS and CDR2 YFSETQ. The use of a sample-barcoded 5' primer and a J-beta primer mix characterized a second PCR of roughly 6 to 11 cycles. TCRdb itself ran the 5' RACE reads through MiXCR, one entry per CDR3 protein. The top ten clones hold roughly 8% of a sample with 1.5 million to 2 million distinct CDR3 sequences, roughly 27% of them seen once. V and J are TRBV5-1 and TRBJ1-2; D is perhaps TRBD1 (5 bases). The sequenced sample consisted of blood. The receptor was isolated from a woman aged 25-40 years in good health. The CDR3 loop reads CASSLDPTVNGYTF. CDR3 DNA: TGCGCCAGCAGCTTGGACCCGACAGTAAATGGCTACACCTTC.